The T cell receptor beta chain described here comes from a study of beta chain features in type 1 diabetes. Overall study: Regarding age, gender and cell yields, patients proved similar to healthy donors. Across every sample, 107,917,701 sorted cells were examined in total.

Expressed TCRB transcripts were sequenced, since all the RNA that had been isolated was reverse transcribed. The method was immunoSEQ multiplex PCR; TCRdb's version includes in-frame clones alone and lacks a portion of them. Among around 120,000 clones, 15% to 20% were seen once, and the ten largest hold 2% to 3%. This clone was seen only a few times. Antigen specificity is unknown. General study results and limits: In all four CD4+ subsets, TCRB CDR3 length was significantly, moderately reduced in type 1 diabetes.

Germline CDR1 LNHDA, CDR2 SQIVND (reference sequence). The CDR3 has 13 residues. V was clipped by 3 bases and J by 6 bases, with 9 bases between them. The sequenced sample was central memory CD4+ T cells from blood. The clonotype originates from a man between 18 and 29 years old with type 1 diabetes. This chain uses TRBV19 with TRBJ2-1; D unresolved. CDR3 sequence: CASSILEGNEQFF. Here the CDR3 DNA reads TGTGCCAGTAGTATTCTAGAAGGCAATGAGCAGTTCTTC.